A selection of T cell receptor beta chains follows, all from one sample in a study of blood T cell repertoires in COVID-19. Using immunoSEQ multiplex PCR, the repertoire was profiled, and TCRdb retains in-frame clones only, with some absent. Here the sample spans roughly 300,000 clones, about 76% being singletons. Source material: peripheral blood. The receptors stem from a woman aged 55 to 70 with active or convalescent COVID-19. Both conserved end residues are part of each CDR3.

TRBV4-1 | CASSQDREQGVGNTIYF
TRBV9 | CASSAFGGVGIPGELFF
TRBV2 | CASGQGGGMNTEAFF
TRBV2 | CASAGETGITQPQHF
TRBV6-2/TRBV6-3 | CASSYVAGVGYTF
TRBV18 | CASSLDTLSSYEQYF
TRBV3-1/TRBV3-2 | CASSQVRSKRTQYF
TRBV11-2 | CASSLRGLEAFF
TRBV7-2 | CASSEADSLEQYF
TRBV6-1 | CASSVRTSGGLLGTQYF
TRBV11-2 | CASRRGNAAGELFF
TRBV6-5 | CASVAGYTDTQYF
TRBV2 | CASSGRGQGEAFF
TRBV6-6 | CASSLVAQGADGYTF
TRBV18 | CASSGAQGGTYNEQFF
TRBV20-1 | CSASPVQETQYF
TRBV10-3 | CAISESRDTGELFF
TRBV28 | CASSSSDLKGIHGYTF
TRBV30 | CAWSVRTDSLGTDTQYF
TRBV9 | CASSVGERPQYF
TRBV5-1 | CASSLEVGRGVDTQYF
TRBV12-3/TRBV12-4 | CASSLGRNNEQFF
TRBV7-9 | CASTRGSGTGELFF
TRBV27 | CASSPGRGEGQPQHF
TRBV6-5 | CAGTQASANYGYTF
TRBV5-1 | CASSWDREETQYF
TRBV30 | CAFLQGNPGYTF
TRBV9 | CASSGGGAGGSLTQYF
TRBV6-5 | CASRTTGRDTEAFF
TRBV7-9 | CASSLTRPRGDEKLFF
TRBV24-1 | CATSERTGGRETQYF
TRBV14 | CASSLRTGATYEQYF
TRBV18 | CASSPPEGYNEQFF
TRBV19 | CASSIGGQPWASYEQYF
TRBV5-1 | CASSFGTYTGELFF
TRBV29-1 | CSVEDLGQGPYEQYF
TRBV11-2 | CASSPGGALSYEQYF
TRBV5-4 | CASSWAGGTDTQYF
TRBV29-1 | CSAATGGGQPQHF
TRBV5-1 | CASSLAPPGGTEKLFF
TRBV3-1/TRBV3-2 | CASSQTRGSTDTQYF
TRBV19 | CASSSALAGSSYNEQFF
TRBV6-2/TRBV6-3 | CASSYSGGHGYTF
TRBV7-9 | CASSLGPGQWEFYGYTF
TRBV5-1 | CASSLSGDNEQFF
TRBV4-3 | CASSQETGILGAFF
TRBV7-8 | CASSRVREGGYTF
TRBV30 | CAWSLSNSPLHF
TRBV30 | CAWGFPGLRDDEQYF
TRBV28 | CASNSDRGDYSHGYTF
TRBV2 | CASRGTSRNQPQHF
TRBV27 | CASSFQGGTEAFF
TRBV7-9 | CASSPRTGTYEQYF
TRBV11-2 | CASSRTGGVRDTQYF
TRBV3-1/TRBV3-2 | CASSQDLKQNTGELFF